Shown below are 10 T cell receptor beta chains from a single sample sequenced in a study of T cells in Graves' hyperthyroidism and ophthalmopathy. TCR beta CDR3 region amplification was performed from RNA transcripts. RT-PCR in the first round (using the HTBI primer set) targeted the TCR CDR3. Using its own MiXCR run on the multiplex PCR reads, TCRdb lists one record per CDR3 protein. Seen here are under 450,000 distinct CDR3 sequences, around a sixth observed once, and the top ten hold around 7.7%. Sequencing was carried out using blood. All receptors derive from a woman aged 18-29 years with Graves' hyperthyroidism.

This clonotype was detected ten times or more. CDR3 in amino acids: CASSQRGYTDTQYF. The DNA for the CDR3 is TGTGCCAGCAGCCAGCGGGGCTACACAGATACGCAGTATTTT. The chain uses TRBV6-1 and TRBJ2-3; 7 nucleotides agree with TRBD2. The junction had 5 bases not matched to a gene; V was cut back by 6 bases and J by 2 bases. CDR3 length: 14 residues. CDR1 is MNHNS and CDR2 is SASEGT in the germline V gene.

Many counts were recorded for this clonotype. This rearrangement joins TRBV30 to TRBJ2-7, with TRBD2 matching over 7 bases. CDR3 length: 13 amino acids. J gave up 3 bases and V 0 bases, and 2 bases lay outside the gene matches. Germline V lookup: CDR1 GTSNPN, CDR2 SVGIG (reference sequence). CDR3 sequence (DNA): TGTGCCTGGAGTGTCTTAGCGGGCTACGAGCAGTACTTC. Translated: CAWSVLAGYEQYF.

Ten or more counts support this clonotype. J is TRBJ1-3 and V is TRBV20-1; D perhaps matches TRBD1 (5 bases). CDR1 DFQATT and CDR2 SNEGSKA come from the germline V gene (reference sequence). V was shortened by 6 bases and J by 2 bases, with 11 bases between the two germline ends. The CDR3 is made up of 13 amino acids. Written as DNA, the CDR3 is TGCAGTGCCGCACAGGTGGCTGGAAACACCATATATTTT. Its translation: CSAAQVAGNTIYF.

This clonotype was found many times. This chain links TRBV7-2 with TRBJ1-5; perhaps TRBD1 as D (5 bases). V was shortened by 3 bases and J by 4 bases, with 10 bases between the two germline ends. Per the germline V gene, CDR1 is SGHTA and CDR2 is FQGNSA. This CDR3 spans 14 amino acids. The CDR3 is CASSFYRGNQPQHF. The DNA of the CDR3 is TGTGCCAGCAGCTTTTATCGGGGGAATCAGCCCCAGCATTTT.

This clonotype was counted many times. This chain uses TRBV11-3 with TRBJ2-1; 10 nucleotides align to TRBD2. The germline V gene encodes CDR1 SGHNT and CDR2 YENEEA. Germline trimming cut 4 bases from V and 2 bases from J; bases unmatched to any gene: 11. This CDR3 has 18 residues. The CDR3 protein is CASSSRLAGATTYNEQFF. The CDR3 nucleotides are TGTGCCAGCAGCTCCCGACTAGCGGGTGCTACTACCTACAATGAGCAGTTCTTC.

There are many counts of this clonotype. The chain couples TRBV6-1 to TRBJ1-2; D is unclear. From germline, CDR1 is MNHNS and CDR2 SASEGT. CDR3 size: 13 residues. V gave up 5 bases and J gave up 6 bases, with 13 bases separating them. The CDR3 DNA sequence: TGTGCCAGCAGTTATTTAAGTTTCGATGGCTACACCTTC. It encodes CASSYLSFDGYTF.

In this sample, this clonotype turned up many times. The chain recombines TRBV5-8 with TRBJ1-5, with no clear D. The CDR3 has 11 amino acids. Per the germline V gene, CDR1 is SGHTS and CDR2 is YDEGEE. Trimming took 4 bases from V and 6 from J, leaving 5 bases between them. The CDR3 DNA sequence: TGTGCCAGCAGCACGGGTCAGCCCCAGCATTTT. It is translated as CASSTGQPQHF. Combining the CDR3 with reference TRBV5-8 and TRBJ1-5 gives the whole variable domain EAGVTQSPTHLIKTRGQQATLRCSPISGHTSVYWYQQALGLGLQFLLWYDEGEERNRGNFPPRFSGRQFPNYSSELNVNALELEDSALYLCASSTGQPQHFGDGTRLSIL.

This clonotype was observed at least ten times. V gene TRBV30 combines with J gene TRBJ2-7; TRBD1 matches 7 bases. Germline CDR1 and CDR2: GTSNPN and SVGIG (reference sequence). The CDR3 runs to 12 residues. Losses at the gene ends were 5 bases for V and 5 bases for J; bases not matched to a gene: 6. The chain's CDR3 is CAWGRGWDEQYF. The CDR3 DNA reads as TGTGCCTGGGGCAGGGGGTGGGACGAGCAGTACTTC.

The CDR3 is CASSHIQGATYNSPLHF. The CDR3 DNA sequence: TGCGCCAGCAGCCACATACAGGGGGCGACCTATAATTCACCCCTCCACTTT. The chain employs TRBV4-1 and TRBJ1-6; the match to TRBD1 covers 9 bases. Germline-derived CDR1 and CDR2 are MGHRA and YSYEKL. The CDR3 length is 17 residues. With 3 bases clipped from V and 2 bases from J, the junction kept 5 bases outside the gene matches.

This clonotype occurred many times. V usage is TRBV28 and J usage is TRBJ2-3; tentative D call: TRBD1 (5 bases). Per germline, CDR1 MDHEN and CDR2 SYDVKM. V shed 7 bases and J shed 4 bases, with 15 bases lying between them. The CDR3 covers 14 residues. CDR3 residues: CASNSRGNADTQYF. The CDR3, as DNA: TGTGCCAGCAATAGTAGGGGAAACGCAGATACGCAGTATTTT.